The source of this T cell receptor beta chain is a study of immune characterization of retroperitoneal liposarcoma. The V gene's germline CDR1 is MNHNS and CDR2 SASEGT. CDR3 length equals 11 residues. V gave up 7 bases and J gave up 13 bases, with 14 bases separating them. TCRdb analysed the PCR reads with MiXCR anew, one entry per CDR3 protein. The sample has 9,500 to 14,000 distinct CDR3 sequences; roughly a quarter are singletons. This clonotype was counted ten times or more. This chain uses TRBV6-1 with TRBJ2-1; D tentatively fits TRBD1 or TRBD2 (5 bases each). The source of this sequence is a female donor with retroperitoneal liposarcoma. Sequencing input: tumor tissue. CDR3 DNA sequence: TGTGCCAGCAACGCCGAGGGGTTTCAGTTCTTC. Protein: CASNAEGFQFF.